This T cell receptor (beta chain) appears in the sequencing data of a study of cytotoxic CD8 clonotypes in ibrutinib-treated CLL. Study in general: Response was recorded as partial in some 25 patients and complete in 2; at median approximately 65 months, around 14 remained remitted and about 12 had progressed. Study-wide results and limits: Having risen at ibrutinib response, clonality had fallen back toward baseline by progression. Public clonotypes, an uncommon group, contracted or remained stable on treatment.

Concerning this clone: Its matching antigen is unknown.

Germline assignment: CDR1 SGHAT and CDR2 FQNNGV. This CDR3 contains 14 residues. V trimming: 5 bases; J trimming: 2 bases; junction bases outside the gene matches: 6. TCRdb's table, derived via immunoSEQ multiplex PCR, lists solely in-frame clones and lacks some. The sample includes approximately 42,000 clones, over 60% of them seen just once. This TCR was sampled from a human donor with chronic lymphocytic leukemia. Here the sequenced sample was PBMCs, taken after 12 months of ibrutinib treatment. J is TRBJ2-7 and V is TRBV11-2; 7 bases agree with TRBD1. The chain's CDR3 is CASSQGTVPYEQYF. CDR3 bases: TGTGCCAGCAGCCAGGGGACAGTTCCCTACGAGCAGTACTTC.